The table lists the clone carrying this T cell receptor (beta chain) with many counts. Germline V CDR1 and CDR2: LNHDA, SQIVND (reference sequence). CDR3 length: 12 residues. Trimming took 0 bases from V and 5 from J, leaving 4 bases between them. This sample stems from a study of early stage breast cancer tumors. Assay used: immunoSEQ multiplex PCR; TCRdb lists only in-frame clones, some missing. The sample yields around 25,000 clones, roughly 64% seen once. This clonotype was sampled from a person between 55 and 69 years old with breast cancer. The chain uses TRBV19 and TRBJ1-1; D uncertain. What was sequenced was breast tumor tissue. This CDR3 reads CASSIDQTEAFF. The CDR3 DNA is TGTGCCAGTAGTATAGATCAAACTGAAGCTTTCTTT.